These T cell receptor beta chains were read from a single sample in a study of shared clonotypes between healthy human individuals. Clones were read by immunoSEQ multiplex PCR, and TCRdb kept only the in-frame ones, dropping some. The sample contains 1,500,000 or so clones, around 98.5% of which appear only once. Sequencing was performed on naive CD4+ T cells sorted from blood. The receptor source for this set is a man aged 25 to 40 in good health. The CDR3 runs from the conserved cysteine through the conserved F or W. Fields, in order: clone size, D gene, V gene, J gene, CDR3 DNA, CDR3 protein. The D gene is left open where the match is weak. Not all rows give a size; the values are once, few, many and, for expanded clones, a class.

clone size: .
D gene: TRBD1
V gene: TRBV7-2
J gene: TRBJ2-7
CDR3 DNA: TGTGCCAGCAGTCGTGACAGGGGGTCCTACGAGCAGTACTTC
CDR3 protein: CASSRDRGSYEQYF

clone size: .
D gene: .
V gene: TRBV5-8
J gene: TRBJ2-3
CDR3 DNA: TGTGCCAGCAGCTTGGTTGGGGATTGGACAGATACGCAGTATTTT
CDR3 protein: CASSLVGDWTDTQYF

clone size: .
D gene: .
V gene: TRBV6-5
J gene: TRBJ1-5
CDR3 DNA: TGTGCCAGCAGCCGAAGCAGGAAGAATCAGCCCCAGCATTTT
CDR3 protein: CASSRSRKNQPQHF

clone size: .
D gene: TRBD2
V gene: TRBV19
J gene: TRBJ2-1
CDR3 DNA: TGTGCCAGTAGTCTGGGACTAGCGGGAGATGAGCAGTTCTTC
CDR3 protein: CASSLGLAGDEQFF

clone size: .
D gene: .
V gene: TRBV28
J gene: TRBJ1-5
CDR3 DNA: TGTGCCAGCAGTTTAACCGGGCATAGCAATCAGCCCCAGCATTTT
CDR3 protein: CASSLTGHSNQPQHF

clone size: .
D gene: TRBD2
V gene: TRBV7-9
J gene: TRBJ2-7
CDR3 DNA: TGTGCCAGCAGCTTAGAAGCGGGAATCGAGCAGTACTTC
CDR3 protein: CASSLEAGIEQYF

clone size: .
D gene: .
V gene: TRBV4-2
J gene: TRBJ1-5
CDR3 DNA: TGTGCCAGCAGCGCCGCAGGTAGCAATCAGCCCCAGCATTTT
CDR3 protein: CASSAAGSNQPQHF

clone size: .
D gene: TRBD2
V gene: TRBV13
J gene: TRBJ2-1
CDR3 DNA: TGTGCCAGCAGCTCCCCGGGACTAGCGGGAGAAAGCGATGAGCAGTTCTTC
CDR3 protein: CASSSPGLAGESDEQFF

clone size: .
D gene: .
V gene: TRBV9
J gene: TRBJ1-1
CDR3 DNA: TGTGCCAGCAGCGTAGAAGGCAGCGTTTTCACTGAAGCTTTCTTT
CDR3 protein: CASSVEGSVFTEAFF

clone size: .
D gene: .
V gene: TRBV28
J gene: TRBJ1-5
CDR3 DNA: TGTGCCAGCAGTGCCCGGGGAAGGGTGAGCAATCAGCCCCAGCATTTT
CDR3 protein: CASSARGRVSNQPQHF

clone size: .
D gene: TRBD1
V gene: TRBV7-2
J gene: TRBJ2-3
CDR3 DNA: TGTGCCAGCAGCGCTCGACAGGGGAGGGATACGCAGTATTTT
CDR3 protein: CASSARQGRDTQYF

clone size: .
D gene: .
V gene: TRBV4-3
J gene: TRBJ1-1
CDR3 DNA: TGCGCCAGCAGCCAAGATCGAGGAGGGGTAACTGAAGCTTTCTTT
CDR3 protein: CASSQDRGGVTEAFF

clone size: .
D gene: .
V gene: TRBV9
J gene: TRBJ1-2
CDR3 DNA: TGTGCCAGCACCAGCAATACCGGGACGAGTTATGGCTACACCTTC
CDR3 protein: CASTSNTGTSYGYTF

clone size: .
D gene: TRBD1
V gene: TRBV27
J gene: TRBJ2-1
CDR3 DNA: TGTGCCAGCAGTCTTTTTCGACCGGGACAGGGGGCCGGAGATGAGCAGTTCTTC
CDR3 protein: CASSLFRPGQGAGDEQFF

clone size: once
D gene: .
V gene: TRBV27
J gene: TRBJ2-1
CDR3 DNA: TGTGCCAGCAGTCAACCCGGGACCCCGAGGAATGAGCAGTTCTTC
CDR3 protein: CASSQPGTPRNEQFF

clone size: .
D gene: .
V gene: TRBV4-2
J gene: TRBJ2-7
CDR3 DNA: TGTGCCAGCAGCTACGGGGGAGAGCAGTACTTC
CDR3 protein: CASSYGGEQYF

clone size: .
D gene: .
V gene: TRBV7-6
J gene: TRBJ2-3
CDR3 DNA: TGTGCCAGCAGCACGGACGCGAATACGCAGTATTTT
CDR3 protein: CASSTDANTQYF

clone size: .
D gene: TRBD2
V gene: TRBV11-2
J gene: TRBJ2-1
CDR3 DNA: TGTGCCAGCAGCCTTCGGACTAGGCTCAACAATGAGCAGTTCTTC
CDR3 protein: CASSLRTRLNNEQFF

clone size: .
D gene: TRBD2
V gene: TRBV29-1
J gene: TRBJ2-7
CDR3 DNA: TGCAGCGTCCCGGGACTAGCGGAAAGCTCCTACGAGCAGTACTTC
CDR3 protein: CSVPGLAESSYEQYF

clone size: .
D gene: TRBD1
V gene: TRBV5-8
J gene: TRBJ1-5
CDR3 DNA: TGTGCCAGCAGCGTTGAATCAGGGGGAGGACAGCCCCAGCATTTT
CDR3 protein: CASSVESGGGQPQHF

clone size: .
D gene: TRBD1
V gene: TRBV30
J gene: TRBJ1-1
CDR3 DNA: TGTGCCTGGTTGGGTCGTCTCCTTCGTCAGGGACAGGGGAACACTGAAGCTTTCTTT
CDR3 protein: CAWLGRLLRQGQGNTEAFF

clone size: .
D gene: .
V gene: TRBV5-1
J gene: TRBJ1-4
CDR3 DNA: TGCGCCAGCAGATTCGGACAGCTAGAGACAACTAATGAAAAACTGTTTTTT
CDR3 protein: CASRFGQLETTNEKLFF

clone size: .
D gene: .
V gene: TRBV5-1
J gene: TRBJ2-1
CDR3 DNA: TGCGCCAGCAGCTTTGATCTCGGGACTCGAAACAATGAGCAGTTCTTC
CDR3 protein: CASSFDLGTRNNEQFF

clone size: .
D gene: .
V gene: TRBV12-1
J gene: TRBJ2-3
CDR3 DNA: TGTGCCAGCAGCACAGGGGCAGATACGCAGTATTTT
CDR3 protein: CASSTGADTQYF

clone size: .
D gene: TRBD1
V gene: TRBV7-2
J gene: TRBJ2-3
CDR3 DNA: TGTGCCAGCAGCTTTCGGACAGGAGACACAGATACGCAGTATTTT
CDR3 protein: CASSFRTGDTDTQYF

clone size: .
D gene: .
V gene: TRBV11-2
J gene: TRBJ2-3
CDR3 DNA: TGTGCCAGCAGCTTAGAGGACTTCACAGATACGCAGTATTTT
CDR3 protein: CASSLEDFTDTQYF

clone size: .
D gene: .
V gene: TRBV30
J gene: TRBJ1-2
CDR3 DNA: TGTGCCTGGAGTCAAAAGGGAGGCTACACCTTC
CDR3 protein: CAWSQKGGYTF

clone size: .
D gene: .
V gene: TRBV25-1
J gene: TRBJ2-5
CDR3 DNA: TGTGCCAGCAGTGGACCCGGGTATGGGACCCAGTACTTC
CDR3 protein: CASSGPGYGTQYF

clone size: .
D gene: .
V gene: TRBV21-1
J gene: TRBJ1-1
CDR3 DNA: TGTGCCAGCAGCAAAGCTCCCCCCAGGCCCCCGGCGAACACTGAAGCTTTCTTT
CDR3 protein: CASSKAPPRPPANTEAFF

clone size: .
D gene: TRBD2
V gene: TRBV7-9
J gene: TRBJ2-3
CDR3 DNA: TGTGCCAGCAGCCCCGACCTAGGCGGGAGCGGAACAGATACGCAGTATTTT
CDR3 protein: CASSPDLGGSGTDTQYF

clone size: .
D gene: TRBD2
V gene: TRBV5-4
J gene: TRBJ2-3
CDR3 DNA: TGTGCCAGCAGCAATAGCGGGACCGGGACAGATACGCAGTATTTT
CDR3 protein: CASSNSGTGTDTQYF

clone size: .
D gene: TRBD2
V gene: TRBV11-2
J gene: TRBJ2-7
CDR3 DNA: TGTGCCAGCAGCCGCGGGAGCGGGGGGGGCTACGAGCAGTACTTC
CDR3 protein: CASSRGSGGGYEQYF

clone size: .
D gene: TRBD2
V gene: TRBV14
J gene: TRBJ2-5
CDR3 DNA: TGTGCCAGCAGCCCCGGCACTAGCGGGTACCAAGAGACCCAGTACTTC
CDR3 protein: CASSPGTSGYQETQYF

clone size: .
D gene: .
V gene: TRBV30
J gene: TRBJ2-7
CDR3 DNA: TGTGCCTGGAGTGAAGGTCAGAGGACTTACGAGCAGTACTTC
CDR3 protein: CAWSEGQRTYEQYF

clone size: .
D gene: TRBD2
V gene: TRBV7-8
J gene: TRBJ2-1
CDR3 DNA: TGTGCCAGCAGCTTAGGGTTAGCGGGAGGGCCCAATGAGCAGTTCTTC
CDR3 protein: CASSLGLAGGPNEQFF

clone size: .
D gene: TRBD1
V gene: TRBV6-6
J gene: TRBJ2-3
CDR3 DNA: TGTGCCAGCAGGGTGACAGGGAGCACAGATACGCAGTATTTT
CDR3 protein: CASRVTGSTDTQYF

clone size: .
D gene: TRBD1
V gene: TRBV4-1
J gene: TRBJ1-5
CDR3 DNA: TGCGCCAGCAGCCAACCCGGGACAGGGGCACAGCCCCAGCATTTT
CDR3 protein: CASSQPGTGAQPQHF